These 32 T cell receptor beta chains were all obtained from the same sample, sequenced in a study of OX40 agonist ivuxolimab in advanced cancers. Produced via immunoSEQ multiplex PCR; TCRdb's table is partial and in-frame only. The table includes more than 75,000 clones, less than 85% detected once. The specimen was CD4+ or CD8+ T cells sorted from blood, collected in a trial of the OX40 agonist ivuxolimab. These receptors originate from an adult with an advanced solid tumor such as melanoma, head and neck, liver or kidney cancer.

V gene TRBV28 combines with J gene TRBJ1-1; 7 positions agree with TRBD1. V shed 7 bases, J shed 6 bases, and the junction held 5 bases outside the gene matches. The CDR3 runs 12 residues. Germline V gene data show CDR1 as MDHEN and CDR2 as SYDVKM. DNA of the CDR3: TGTGCCAGCACCAGGGGGAGGGCTGAAGCTTTCTTT. Its protein is CASTRGRAEAFF.

The CDR3 nucleotides read TGTGCCAGCAGCGTCCCGGGACAGGGCTACGGCTACACCTTC. Amino acids: CASSVPGQGYGYTF. The genes are TRBV9 and TRBJ1-2; 9 bases match TRBD1. The CDR3 spans 14 residues. J was trimmed by 8 bases and V by 2 bases; bases with no gene match: 7. The germline gives CDR1 SGDLS, CDR2 YYNGEE. The full variable domain, with the rest looked up from reference TRBV9 and TRBJ1-2, is DSGVTQTPKHLITATGQRVTLRCSPRSGDLSVYWYQQSLDQGLQFLIQYYNGEERAKGNILERFSAQQFPDLHSELNLSSLELGDSALYFCASSVPGQGYGYTFGSGTRLTVV.

The chain employs TRBV9 and TRBJ1-3, with no clear D. The CDR3 totals 17 residues. Germline V gene lookup returns CDR1 SGDLS and CDR2 YYNGEE. Trimming took off 4 bases at V and 4 bases at J, with 21 bases between the two ends. This chain's CDR3 is CASSPRASTAGGNTIYF. CDR3 in DNA: TGTGCCAGCAGCCCTAGGGCATCCACGGCCGGAGGAAACACCATATATTTT.

The chain is built from TRBV5-6 and TRBJ2-7; D is undetermined. This CDR3 comprises 12 residues. Trimming cost V 3 bases and J 3 bases, with 7 bases left between them. CDR1 is SGHDT and CDR2 is YYEEEE in the germline V gene. The CDR3 reads CASSYHNYEQYF. CDR3 bases: TGTGCCAGCAGCTACCACAACTACGAGCAGTACTTC. The full variable domain, completed using reference TRBV5-6 and TRBJ2-7, is DAGVTQSPTHLIKTRGQQVTLRCSPKSGHDTVSWYQQALGQGPQFIFQYYEEEERQRGNFPDRFSGHQFPNYSSELNVNALLLGDSALYLCASSYHNYEQYFGPGTRLTVT.

The gene calls are TRBV27 and TRBJ2-5; TRBD1 matches 8 bases. The germline V gene encodes CDR1 MNHEY and CDR2 SMNVEV (reference sequence). V lost 5 bases, J lost 5 bases, and 7 bases stayed unmatched. The CDR3 spans 14 residues. CDR3 sequence: CASSPTGVSETQYF. As DNA, the CDR3 is TGTGCCAGCAGTCCGACAGGGGTTAGTGAGACCCAGTACTTC.

The DNA of the CDR3 is TGTGCCAGCAGCCTCGGGAAGCGGGGCTACACCGGGGAGCTGTTTTTT. Amino acids: CASSLGKRGYTGELFF. The chain links TRBV5-4 to TRBJ2-2, with 7 positions matching TRBD2. The ends lost 4 bases at V and 3 bases at J; junction bases unmatched: 9. Germline V gives CDR1 SGHNT, CDR2 YYREEE (reference sequence). The CDR3 length is 16 residues.

The rearrangement links TRBV28 to TRBJ2-1, with D hard to call. Germline CDR1 is MDHEN and CDR2 is SYDVKM. The CDR3 runs to 15 residues. Trimming left V 6 bases short and J 0 bases short, with 12 bases between. CDR3 nucleotides: TGTGCCAGCAGCTCCCAGGCAAGCTCCTACAATGAGCAGTTCTTC. Protein sequence: CASSSQASSYNEQFF.

The DNA for the CDR3 is TGCGCCAGCAGTGAGGACGGAGGAGGGAATTACTTC. Translated, it gives CASSEDGGGNYF. This chain links TRBV10-2 with TRBJ2-7; possibly TRBD2 for D (6 bases). V lost 2 bases and J lost 13, with 15 bases in between. Germline assignment: CDR1 WSHSY and CDR2 SAAADI. This CDR3 comprises 12 residues.

As to this clone: Other DNA sequences in this sample translate to the same CDR3. The genes are TRBV18 and TRBJ1-1; D remains ambiguous. The CDR3 sequence is 14 residues long. Germline CDR1 KGHSH, CDR2 LQKENI. V was pared by 2 bases and J by 2 bases, with 9 bases between. CDR3 DNA sequence: TGTGCCAGCTCACCAGAAGTGGGCAACACTGAAGCTTTCTTT. Translated, it gives CASSPEVGNTEAFF.

This clone was seen a handful of times. V and J are TRBV27 and TRBJ2-1, with a weak D call TRBD1 (6 bases). Germline V gives CDR1 MNHEY, CDR2 SMNVEV (reference sequence). V was trimmed by 3 bases and J by 2 bases, leaving 11 bases between them. This CDR3 spans 15 amino acids. In DNA, the CDR3 is TGTGCCAGCAGTTTGTCAGGGGATCCCTACAATGAGCAGTTCTTC. As protein: CASSLSGDPYNEQFF.

This chain uses TRBV4-2 with TRBJ2-3; D call uncertain. CDR3 length equals 11 residues. V was pared by 5 bases and J by 6 bases, with 6 bases between. From germline, CDR1 is LGHNA and CDR2 YNFKEQ. CDR3 sequence: CASSETDTQYF. The CDR3 region has the DNA TGTGCCAGCAGCGAGACTGATACGCAGTATTTT.

The V and J genes are TRBV7-2 and TRBJ2-1, with TRBD2 matching 8 bases. This CDR3 has 18 residues. Trimming at V came to 5 bases and at J to 1 base, leaving 13 bases not matched to a gene. Germline CDR1 SGHTA, CDR2 FQGNSA. This chain's CDR3 is CASSQDLAGGTSYNEQFF. CDR3 in DNA: TGTGCCAGCAGCCAAGACCTAGCGGGTGGAACTTCCTACAATGAGCAGTTCTTC.

V is TRBV28 and J is TRBJ1-2; TRBD1 aligns across 11 bases. The ends lost 4 bases at V and 7 bases at J; junction bases unmatched: 2. The CDR3 has 13 amino acids. The V gene's germline CDR1 is MDHEN and CDR2 SYDVKM. In nucleotides, the CDR3 is TGTGCCAGCAGTTCGGGACAGGGGGGTGGCTACACCTTC. It translates to CASSSGQGGGYTF.

The chain combines TRBV7-9 with TRBJ2-3, with TRBD2 matching 13 bases. CDR1 and CDR2 (germline): SEHNR, FQNEAQ (reference sequence). The CDR3 length is 16 residues. V was clipped by 4 bases and J by 4 bases; unmatched bases: 5. The chain's CDR3 is CASSSRLAGGPDTQYF. As DNA, the CDR3 is TGTGCCAGCAGCTCCCGACTAGCGGGGGGCCCAGATACGCAGTATTTT.

The rearrangement links TRBV25-1 to TRBJ1-1; 8 nucleotides align to TRBD1. CDR1 MGHDK and CDR2 SYGVNS come from the germline V gene. Trimming at V came to 4 bases and at J to 6 bases, leaving 7 bases not matched to a gene. The CDR3 is 14 residues long. CDR3 region: CASSAGQGFSEAFF. The CDR3 DNA follows: TGTGCCAGCAGTGCCGGACAGGGATTCTCTGAAGCTTTCTTT.

V gene TRBV6-5 combines with J gene TRBJ1-2; D is possibly TRBD1 (6 bases). CDR1 is MNHEY and CDR2 is SVGAGI in the germline V gene. Trimming removed 6 bases at V and 8 bases at J, with 16 bases between. The CDR3 length is 13 residues. As DNA, the CDR3 is TGTGCCAGCAGCAAAGGAGGGGGGGGAGGCTACACCTTC. Its translation: CASSKGGGGGYTF.

The rearrangement uses TRBV10-2 and TRBJ2-1; weak D call: TRBD2 (6 bases). Trimming removed 5 bases at V and 2 bases at J, with 13 bases between. From germline, CDR1 is WSHSY and CDR2 SAAADI. CDR3 size: 15 residues. CDR3 sequence reads: CASSLTRGAYNEQFF. The CDR3 DNA follows: TGCGCCAGCAGTTTGACTAGGGGAGCCTACAATGAGCAGTTCTTC.

This sequence joins TRBV6-1 and TRBJ1-3; 8 bases align to TRBD1. V lost 1 base, J lost 4 bases, and 6 bases stayed unmatched. Germline-derived CDR1 and CDR2 are MNHNS and SASEGT. This CDR3 is 16 amino acids long. The CDR3 loop is CASSEVGGQVGNTIYF. In DNA form, the CDR3 reads TGTGCCAGCAGTGAAGTGGGGGGACAGGTGGGAAACACCATATATTTT.

A single count supports this clone. CDR3 amino acids: CASSPNLGQGGGGYTF. CDR3 bases: TGCGCCAGCAGCCCAAACCTCGGACAGGGGGGTGGTGGCTACACCTTC. The rearrangement uses TRBV5-1 and TRBJ1-2; TRBD1 agrees at 10 bases. With V trimmed by 4 bases and J by 7 bases, 13 bases remained unmatched. The CDR3 is 16 amino acids. CDR1 and CDR2 from the germline V gene are SGHRS and YFSETQ.

This chain links TRBV5-6 with TRBJ2-1; D remains unclear. Germline loops: CDR1 SGHDT, CDR2 YYEEEE. This CDR3 contains 14 residues. With 6 bases removed from V and 2 bases from J, the gap between germline ends came to 12 bases. CDR3 protein: CASTGGSTYNEQFF. The CDR3 nucleotides read TGTGCCAGCACCGGCGGTTCAACCTACAATGAGCAGTTCTTC.

V usage is TRBV19 and J usage is TRBJ1-5; TRBD1 matches at 10 bases. The CDR3 is 16 residues long. Trimming cost V 1 base and J 6 bases; bases outside gene matches: 6. The V gene's germline CDR1 is LNHDA and CDR2 SQIVND (reference sequence). The CDR3 region is CASSIGPTGGGQPQHF. DNA for the CDR3: TGTGCCAGTAGTATAGGGCCGACAGGGGGCGGTCAGCCCCAGCATTTT.

The rearrangement links TRBV19 to TRBJ1-1; possible D gene TRBD1, 6 bases. CDR1 LNHDA and CDR2 SQIVND come from the germline V gene (reference sequence). The CDR3 length is 13 residues. Trimming removed 11 bases at V and 0 bases at J, with 13 bases between. This CDR3 reads CAVKDRLNTEAFF. The CDR3 DNA is TGTGCCGTAAAGGACAGATTGAACACTGAAGCTTTCTTT.

The count of this clone is one. V gene TRBV5-1 combines with J gene TRBJ1-1; D perhaps matches TRBD1 (5 bases). Trimming took 3 bases from V and 1 from J, leaving 10 bases between them. Germline V gene data show CDR1 as SGHRS and CDR2 as YFSETQ. The CDR3 consists of 14 residues. CDR3 DNA: TGCGCCAGCAGCTCGACAGTTAGGAACACTGAAGCTTTCTTT. Translated: CASSSTVRNTEAFF.

This chain uses TRBV7-9 with TRBJ2-5; D gene unclear. The V end lost 2 bases, the J end lost 2 bases, and 15 bases lay between the germline ends. The CDR3 runs 16 residues. Germline CDR1 SEHNR, CDR2 FQNEAQ (reference sequence). Here the CDR3 reads CASSLRSAQPQETQYF. The CDR3 DNA reads as TGTGCCAGCAGCTTAAGATCCGCGCAGCCACAAGAGACCCAGTACTTC.

The chain recombines TRBV5-8 with TRBJ1-5; TRBD1 is a possible D gene (6 bases). Germline CDR1 is SGHTS and CDR2 is YDEGEE. The CDR3 is 13 amino acids. V lost 4 bases and J 7 bases, leaving 12 bases between the germline ends. The CDR3 DNA reads as TGTGCCAGCAGCAAAACAGGGTACCAGCCCCAGCATTTT. Protein sequence: CASSKTGYQPQHF.

The chain couples TRBV18 to TRBJ2-3; the match to TRBD2 covers 15 bases. This CDR3 has 18 residues. V lost 1 base to trimming and J lost 2 bases; unmatched junction nucleotides: 4. The germline V gene encodes CDR1 KGHSH and CDR2 LQKENI. In nucleotides, the CDR3 is TGTGCCAGCTCACCACGGGGACTAGCGGGGGGACTCACAGATACGCAGTATTTT. It translates to CASSPRGLAGGLTDTQYF.

The chain joins TRBV19 to TRBJ2-7; D gene uncertain. This CDR3 contains 13 residues. Trimming removed 3 bases at V and 7 bases at J, with 13 bases between. Germline lookup yields CDR1 LNHDA and CDR2 SQIVND (reference sequence). The CDR3 nucleotides read TGTGCCAGTAGTATTTTGCGGCAAACTGAGCAGTACTTC. This gives the protein CASSILRQTEQYF.

The chain has TRBV5-6 and TRBJ1-5, with 7 bases aligning to TRBD1. Unmatched junction bases numbered 3, after V lost 4 bases and J lost 2 bases. This CDR3 has 14 amino acids. Germline CDR1 and CDR2: SGHDT and YYEEEE. The CDR3 DNA follows: TGTGCCAGCAGCAGACAGGGAGGCAATCAGCCCCAGCATTTT. This encodes CASSRQGGNQPQHF. Full variable domain (outside the CDR3, taken from reference TRBV5-6 and TRBJ1-5): DAGVTQSPTHLIKTRGQQVTLRCSPKSGHDTVSWYQQALGQGPQFIFQYYEEEERQRGNFPDRFSGHQFPNYSSELNVNALLLGDSALYLCASSRQGGNQPQHFGDGTRLSIL.

This chain connects TRBV5-1 to TRBJ2-3, with a possible D match to TRBD1 (5 bases). The ends were cut back, 3 bases at V and 3 bases at J, with 11 bases in the middle. This CDR3 is built from 14 residues. Germline loops: CDR1 SGHRS, CDR2 YFSETQ. CDR3 DNA sequence: TGCGCCAGCAGCTCCAGTCCAGGGACAGATACGCAGTATTTT. It yields the protein CASSSSPGTDTQYF.

The V gene is TRBV7-2, the J gene TRBJ2-1, with 8 bases lining up with TRBD2. The CDR3 contains 17 residues. J was trimmed by 0 bases and V by 5 bases; bases with no gene match: 9. Germline values: CDR1 SGHTA, CDR2 FQGNSA. The CDR3 DNA reads TGTGCCAGCAGCACCGTAATAGCGGGGAGCTCCTACAATGAGCAGTTCTTC. This gives the protein CASSTVIAGSSYNEQFF.

J is TRBJ2-2 and V is TRBV7-9; possibly TRBD2 for D (6 bases). V shed 1 base and J shed 3 bases, with 12 bases lying between them. This CDR3 is 16 amino acids long. CDR1 SEHNR and CDR2 FQNEAQ come from the germline V gene (reference sequence). CDR3 residues: CASSLGSGRHTGELFF. The CDR3 DNA reads as TGTGCCAGCAGCTTAGGTTCCGGGAGACACACCGGGGAGCTGTTTTTT.

The chain couples TRBV19 to TRBJ2-2; a possible D gene is TRBD1 (5 bases). This CDR3 is built from 13 residues. The V and J ends lost 5 bases and 6 bases respectively, with 10 bases between them. Germline V gene data show CDR1 as LNHDA and CDR2 as SQIVND (reference sequence). CDR3 DNA sequence: TGTGCCAGTAGTGCTCAGGGCGCCGGGGAGCTGTTTTTT. It yields the protein CASSAQGAGELFF.